The 12 T cell receptor beta chains below were found in one sample sequenced in a study of cytomegalovirus exposure and HLA in healthy donors. The PCR made use of 60 Vbeta and 13 Jbeta primers. Sequencing used immunoSEQ multiplex PCR; TCRdb keeps in-frame clones, though not all of them. The data hold under 200,000 clones, with around 68% observed a single time. The sample taken for sequencing was PBMCs. Receptors were obtained from a man aged 45-65 years in good health and CMV-seronegative.

A few counts support this clone. This sequence joins TRBV2 and TRBJ2-2, with 9 positions matching TRBD2. The length of the CDR3 is 15 residues. Germline V gene data show CDR1 as SNHLY and CDR2 as FYNNEI. The ends lost 6 bases at V and 1 base at J; junction bases unmatched: 3. For the CDR3, the DNA is TGTGCCAGCAGGGGCGGGGGGGTGAACACCGGGGAGCTGTTTTTT. Its protein product is CASRGGGVNTGELFF. Complete variable domain (other parts from reference TRBV2 and TRBJ2-2): EPEVTQTPSHQVTQMGQEVILRCVPISNHLYFYWYRQILGQKVEFLVSFYNNEISEKSEIFDDQFSVERPDGSNFTLKIRSTKLEDSAMYFCASRGGGVNTGELFFGEGSRLTVL.

The V gene is TRBV5-1, the J gene TRBJ2-5; D ambiguous. V lost 0 bases and J lost 5, with 8 bases in between. This CDR3 region has 13 residues. The germline V gene has CDR1 SGHRS and CDR2 YFSETQ. The CDR3 here is CASSLAGWETQYF. The DNA of the CDR3 is TGCGCCAGCAGCTTGGCCGGTTGGGAGACCCAGTACTTC.

CDR3 nucleotide sequence: TGTGCCAGCAGTACAGGGGGGGTCACTGAAGCTTTCTTT. Amino acids: CASSTGGVTEAFF. The chain uses TRBV2 and TRBJ1-1; 8 bases align to TRBD1. Germline assignment: CDR1 SNHLY and CDR2 FYNNEI. This CDR3 is built from 13 residues. J gave up 4 bases and V 5 bases, and 3 bases lay outside the gene matches.

This clone was detected only once. This chain connects TRBV18 to TRBJ1-2; no firm D call. Looked up from germline, CDR1 is KGHSH and CDR2 is LQKENI. Trimming stripped 4 bases from V and 6 bases from J, with 24 bases between. The CDR3 totals 17 residues. The CDR3 DNA sequence: TGTGCCAGCTCACTTTTCCTGCCTGGGGAGGACTATCATGGCTACACCTTC. As protein: CASSLFLPGEDYHGYTF.

The chain uses TRBV10-3 and TRBJ1-6; TRBD1 matches 7 bases. Germline trimming cut 5 bases from V and 8 bases from J; bases unmatched to any gene: 6. Germline V CDR1 and CDR2: ENHRY, SYGVKD. The CDR3 contains 14 residues. CDR3 loop: CAISPTGKDSPLHF. The CDR3 nucleotides are TGTGCCATCAGTCCGACAGGGAAGGATTCACCCCTCCACTTT.

This clone showed up just a few times. This chain connects TRBV6-5 to TRBJ2-5, with D maybe TRBD2 (6 bases). The end of the DNA is better explained by TRBJ2-7, so the J call may be wrong. Germline-derived CDR1 and CDR2 are MNHEY and SVGAGI. CDR3 length: 15 residues. The CDR3 spells CASSIRGASSYEQYF. The CDR3 coding sequence is TGTGCCAGCAGTATACGCGGGGCGTCCTCCTACGAGCAGTACTTC.

This chain connects TRBV6-5 to TRBJ1-2; 9 bases are a match to TRBD1. V was clipped by 5 bases and J by 4 bases; unmatched bases: 5. Germline loops: CDR1 MNHEY, CDR2 SVGAGI. The CDR3 length is 14 residues. The CDR3 is CASSTPGQGYGYTF. The CDR3 DNA is TGTGCCAGCAGTACTCCGGGACAGGGCTATGGCTACACCTTC.

V usage is TRBV5-4 and J usage is TRBJ1-4, with a weak D call TRBD1 (6 bases). Looked up from germline, CDR1 is SGHNT and CDR2 is YYREEE (reference sequence). The germline V and J ends were trimmed by 0 bases and 1 base, with 10 bases remaining between them. This CDR3 is 16 amino acids long. The CDR3 bases are TGTGCCAGCAGCTTGGGAGGACAGCTAACTAATGAAAAACTGTTTTTT. Translated, it gives CASSLGGQLTNEKLFF. The full variable domain, in which reference TRBV5-4 and TRBJ1-4 provide the parts outside the CDR3, is ETGVTQSPTHLIKTRGQQVTLRCSSQSGHNTVSWYQQALGQGPQFIFQYYREEENGRGNFPPRFSGLQFPNYSSELNVNALELDDSALYLCASSLGGQLTNEKLFFGSGTQLSVL.

V is TRBV7-9 and J is TRBJ1-4, with a tentative D call TRBD1 (5 bases). V lost 7 bases, J lost 4 bases, and 16 bases lay in between. CDR1 and CDR2 from the germline V gene are SEHNR and FQNEAQ (reference sequence). The CDR3 totals 15 residues. Written as DNA, the CDR3 is TGTGCCAGCACCACCGGACGGACATTTAATGAAAAACTGTTTTTT. It encodes CASTTGRTFNEKLFF.

The genes are TRBV6-5 and TRBJ2-4, with 10 bases aligning to TRBD2. The CDR3 runs to 16 residues. V was pared by 2 bases and J by 6 bases, with 7 bases of the junction left unmatched. CDR1 and CDR2 (germline): MNHEY, SVGAGI. The CDR3 DNA reads TGTGCCAGCAGTTACGGGTCTAGCGGGGGAAGAAACATTCAGTACTTC. Its protein product is CASSYGSSGGRNIQYF.

The CDR3 protein is CASSIGGQGDTEAFF. For the CDR3, the DNA is TGTGCCAGCAGCATAGGGGGACAGGGGGACACTGAAGCTTTCTTT. V usage is TRBV28 and J usage is TRBJ1-1; TRBD1 aligns across 11 bases. CDR1 and CDR2 (germline): MDHEN, SYDVKM. This CDR3 spans 15 amino acids. J gave up 3 bases and V 6 bases, and 6 bases lay outside the gene matches.

The chain carries TRBV9 and TRBJ2-1; 10 bases line up with TRBD2. V gave up 3 bases and J gave up 0 bases; unmatched junction bases: 15. The germline CDR1 and CDR2 sequences are SGDLS and YYNGEE. CDR3 size: 20 residues. CDR3 sequence (DNA): TGTGCCAGCAGCGCCGGGGGGCTAGCGGGGGACTCTCCCTCCTACAATGAGCAGTTCTTC. This codes for CASSAGGLAGDSPSYNEQFF.